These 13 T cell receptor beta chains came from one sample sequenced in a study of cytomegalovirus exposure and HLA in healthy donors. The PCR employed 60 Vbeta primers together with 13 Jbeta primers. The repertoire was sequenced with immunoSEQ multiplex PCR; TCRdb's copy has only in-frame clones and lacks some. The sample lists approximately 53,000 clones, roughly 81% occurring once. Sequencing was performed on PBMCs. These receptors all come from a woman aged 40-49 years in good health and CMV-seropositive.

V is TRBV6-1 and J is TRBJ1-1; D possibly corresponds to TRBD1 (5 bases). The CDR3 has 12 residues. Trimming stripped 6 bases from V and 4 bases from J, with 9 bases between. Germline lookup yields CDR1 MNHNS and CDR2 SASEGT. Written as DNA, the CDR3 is TGTGCCAGCAGGCGGGGGAGCACTGAAGCTTTCTTT. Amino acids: CASRRGSTEAFF.

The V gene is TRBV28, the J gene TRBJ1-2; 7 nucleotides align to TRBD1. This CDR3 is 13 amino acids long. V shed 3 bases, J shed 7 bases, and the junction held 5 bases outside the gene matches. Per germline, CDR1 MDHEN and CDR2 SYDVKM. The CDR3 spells CASSFQGVPGYTF. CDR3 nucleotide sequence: TGTGCCAGCAGTTTTCAGGGGGTCCCTGGCTACACCTTC.

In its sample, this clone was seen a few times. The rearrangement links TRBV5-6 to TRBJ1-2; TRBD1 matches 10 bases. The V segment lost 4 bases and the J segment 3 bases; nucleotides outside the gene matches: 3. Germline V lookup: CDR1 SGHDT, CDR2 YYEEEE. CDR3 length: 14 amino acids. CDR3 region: CASSPGQGDYGYTF. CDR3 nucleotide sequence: TGTGCCAGCAGCCCCGGACAGGGGGACTATGGCTACACCTTC.

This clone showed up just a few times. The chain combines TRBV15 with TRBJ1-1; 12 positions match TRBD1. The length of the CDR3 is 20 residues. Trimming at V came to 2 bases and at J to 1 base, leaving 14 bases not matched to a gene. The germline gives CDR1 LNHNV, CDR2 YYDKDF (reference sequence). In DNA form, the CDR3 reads TGTGCCACCAGCAGACTCAGGGGCGGGACAGGGGGCTCTGGGAACACTGAAGCTTTCTTT. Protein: CATSRLRGGTGGSGNTEAFF. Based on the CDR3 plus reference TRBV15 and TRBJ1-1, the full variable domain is DAMVIQNPRYQVTQFGKPVTLSCSQTLNHNVMYWYQQKSSQAPKLLFHYYDKDFNNEADTPDNFQSRRPNTSFCFLDIRSPGLGDTAMYLCATSRLRGGTGGSGNTEAFFGQGTRLTVV.

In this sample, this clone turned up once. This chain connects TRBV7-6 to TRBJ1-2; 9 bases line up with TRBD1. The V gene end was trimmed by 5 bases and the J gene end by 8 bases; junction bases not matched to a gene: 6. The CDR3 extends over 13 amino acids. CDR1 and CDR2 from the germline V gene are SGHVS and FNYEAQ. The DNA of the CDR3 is TGTGCCAGCAGCAAACAGGGGGCGAGCGGCTACACCTTC. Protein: CASSKQGASGYTF.

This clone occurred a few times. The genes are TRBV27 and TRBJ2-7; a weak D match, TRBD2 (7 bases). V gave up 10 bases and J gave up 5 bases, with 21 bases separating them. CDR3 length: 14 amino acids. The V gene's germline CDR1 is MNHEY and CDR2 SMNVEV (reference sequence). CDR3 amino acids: CATGRGGFIDEQYF. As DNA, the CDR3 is TGTGCCACGGGTAGGGGGGGTTTTATCGACGAGCAGTACTTC.

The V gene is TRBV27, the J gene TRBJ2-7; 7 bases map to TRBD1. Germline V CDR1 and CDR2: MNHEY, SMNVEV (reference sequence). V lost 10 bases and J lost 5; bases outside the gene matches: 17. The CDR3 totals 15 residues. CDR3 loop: CATLPPGRGWHEQYF. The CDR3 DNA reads TGTGCCACCCTCCCTCCAGGCAGGGGGTGGCACGAGCAGTACTTC.

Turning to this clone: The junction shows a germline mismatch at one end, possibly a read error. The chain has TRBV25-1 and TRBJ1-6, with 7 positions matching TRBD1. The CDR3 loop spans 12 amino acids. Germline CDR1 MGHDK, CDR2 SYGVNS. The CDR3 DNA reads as TGTGCCAGCGGCCCAGGGGGAGGACAGGCCGTATTT. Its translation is CASGPGGGQAVF.

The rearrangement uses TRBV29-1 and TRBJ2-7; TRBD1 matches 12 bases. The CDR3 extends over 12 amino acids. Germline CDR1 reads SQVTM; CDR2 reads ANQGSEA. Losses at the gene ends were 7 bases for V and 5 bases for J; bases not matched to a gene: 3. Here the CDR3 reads CSAGTGGNEQYF. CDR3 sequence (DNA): TGCAGCGCTGGGACAGGGGGCAACGAGCAGTACTTC.

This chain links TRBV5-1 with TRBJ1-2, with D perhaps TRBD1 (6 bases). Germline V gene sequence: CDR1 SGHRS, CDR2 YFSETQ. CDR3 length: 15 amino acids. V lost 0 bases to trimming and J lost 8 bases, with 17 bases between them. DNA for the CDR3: TGCGCCAGCAGCTTGGAGTCAACAGGGTCGTTGGGCTACACCTTC. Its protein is CASSLESTGSLGYTF.

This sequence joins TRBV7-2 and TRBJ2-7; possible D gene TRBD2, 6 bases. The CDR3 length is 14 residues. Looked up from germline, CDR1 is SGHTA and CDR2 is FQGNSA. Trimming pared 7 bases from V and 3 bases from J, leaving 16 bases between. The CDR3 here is CASKAGGLGYEQYF. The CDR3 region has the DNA TGTGCCAGCAAGGCTGGGGGACTGGGCTACGAGCAGTACTTC.

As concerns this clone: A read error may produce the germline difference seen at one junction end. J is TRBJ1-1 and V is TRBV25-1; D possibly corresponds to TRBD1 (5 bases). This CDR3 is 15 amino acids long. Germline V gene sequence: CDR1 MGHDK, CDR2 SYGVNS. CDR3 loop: CASSELDRPYAEAIF. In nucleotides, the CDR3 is TGTGCCAGCAGTGAACTCGACAGACCCTACGCTGAAGCTATCTTT.

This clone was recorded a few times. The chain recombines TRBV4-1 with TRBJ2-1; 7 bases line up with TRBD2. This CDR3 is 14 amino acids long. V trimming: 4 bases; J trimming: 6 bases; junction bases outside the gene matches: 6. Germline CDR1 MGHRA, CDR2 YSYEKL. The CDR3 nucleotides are TGCGCCAGCAGCCGGCCCGGGACTATCAATGAGCAGTTCTTC. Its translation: CASSRPGTINEQFF.